This T cell receptor (beta chain) is from a study of molecular identifiers for immune sequencing clone quantification. To note about this clonotype: This may be a read error, as it is one base from a much larger clone.

TCRdb itself ran the PCR reads through MiXCR, one entry per CDR3 protein. The sample includes hundreds of thousands of distinct CDR3 sequences, roughly a quarter seen only once; the top ten take approximately 0.74%. CDR3 length equals 14 residues. Looked up from germline, CDR1 is SQVTM and CDR2 is ANQGSEA. The chain combines TRBV29-1 with TRBJ2-3, with 8 bases fitting TRBD2. The receptor was derived from a human donor in good health. Some libraries in this study had Jurkat cell RNA spiked in. Sequencing was done on a sample of naive CD8+ T cells from blood, with Jurkat cell RNA spiked in. Subset described: FACS-sorted CD8+CD4-CCR7+CD45RA+ naive T cells. CDR3: CSVEGGLGTDMQYF. The CDR3 DNA reads as TGCAGCGTTGAAGGGGGACTAGGCACAGATATGCAGTATTTT.